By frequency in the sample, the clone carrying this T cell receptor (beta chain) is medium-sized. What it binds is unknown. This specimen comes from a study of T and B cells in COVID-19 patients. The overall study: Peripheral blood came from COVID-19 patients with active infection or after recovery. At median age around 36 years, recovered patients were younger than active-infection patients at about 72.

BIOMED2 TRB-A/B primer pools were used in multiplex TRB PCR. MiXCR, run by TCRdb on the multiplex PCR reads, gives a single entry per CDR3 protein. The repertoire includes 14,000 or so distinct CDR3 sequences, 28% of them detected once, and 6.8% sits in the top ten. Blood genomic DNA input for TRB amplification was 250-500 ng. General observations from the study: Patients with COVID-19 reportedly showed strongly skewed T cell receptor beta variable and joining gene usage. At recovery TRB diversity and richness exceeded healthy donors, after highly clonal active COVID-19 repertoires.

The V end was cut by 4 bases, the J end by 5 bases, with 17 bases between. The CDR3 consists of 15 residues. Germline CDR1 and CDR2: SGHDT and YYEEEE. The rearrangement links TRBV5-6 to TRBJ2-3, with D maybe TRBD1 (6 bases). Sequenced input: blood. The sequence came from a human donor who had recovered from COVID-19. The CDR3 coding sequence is TGTGCCAGCAGCGTAGACAGGAGCCCCCGAGATACGCAGTATTTT. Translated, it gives CASSVDRSPRDTQYF.